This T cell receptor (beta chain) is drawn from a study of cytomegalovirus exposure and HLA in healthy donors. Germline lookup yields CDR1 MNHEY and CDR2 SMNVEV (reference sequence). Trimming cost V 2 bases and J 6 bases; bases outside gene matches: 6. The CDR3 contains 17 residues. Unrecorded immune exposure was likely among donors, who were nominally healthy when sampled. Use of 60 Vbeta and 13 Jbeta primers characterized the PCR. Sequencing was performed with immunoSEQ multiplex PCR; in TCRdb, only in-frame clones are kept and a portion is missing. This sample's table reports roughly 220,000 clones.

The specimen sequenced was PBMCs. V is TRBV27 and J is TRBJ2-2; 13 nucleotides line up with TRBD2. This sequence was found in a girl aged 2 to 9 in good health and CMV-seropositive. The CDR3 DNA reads TGTGCCAGCAGTTTACCGTGGACTAGCGGGAGTTCCGGGGAGCTGTTTTTT. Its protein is CASSLPWTSGSSGELFF.